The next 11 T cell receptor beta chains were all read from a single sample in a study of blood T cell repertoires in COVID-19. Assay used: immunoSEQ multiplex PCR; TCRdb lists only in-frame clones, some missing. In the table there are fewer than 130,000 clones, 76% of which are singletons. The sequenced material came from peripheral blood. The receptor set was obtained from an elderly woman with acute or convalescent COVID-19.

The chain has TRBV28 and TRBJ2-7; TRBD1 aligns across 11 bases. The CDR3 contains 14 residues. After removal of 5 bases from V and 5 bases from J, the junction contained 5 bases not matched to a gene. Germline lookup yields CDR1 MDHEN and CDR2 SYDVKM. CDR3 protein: CASSERGQGDEQYF. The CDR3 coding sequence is TGTGCCAGCAGTGAACGGGGACAGGGGGACGAGCAGTACTTC.

This CDR3 reads CAISGTGGNSPLHF. As DNA, the CDR3 is TGTGCCATCAGTGGGACGGGAGGTAATTCACCCCTCCACTTT. V usage is TRBV10-3 and J usage is TRBJ1-6, with D uncertain. Trimming removed 4 bases from V and 6 bases from J, with 10 bases in between. There are 14 residues in the CDR3. Germline V gene lookup returns CDR1 ENHRY and CDR2 SYGVKD.

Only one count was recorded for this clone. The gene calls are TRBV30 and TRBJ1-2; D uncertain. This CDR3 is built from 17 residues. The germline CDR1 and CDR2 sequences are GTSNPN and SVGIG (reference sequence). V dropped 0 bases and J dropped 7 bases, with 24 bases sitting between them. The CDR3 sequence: CAWSVGGVPSVMRGYTF. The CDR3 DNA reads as TGTGCCTGGAGTGTAGGAGGCGTTCCTAGCGTCATGCGTGGCTACACCTTC.

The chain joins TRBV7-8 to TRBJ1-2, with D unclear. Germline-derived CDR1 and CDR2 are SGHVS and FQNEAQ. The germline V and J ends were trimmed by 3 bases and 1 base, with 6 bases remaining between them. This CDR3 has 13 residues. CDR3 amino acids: CASSFGGNYGYTF. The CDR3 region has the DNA TGTGCCAGCAGCTTTGGCGGTAACTATGGCTACACCTTC. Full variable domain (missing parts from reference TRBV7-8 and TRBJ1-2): GAGVSQSPRYKVAKRGQDVALRCDPISGHVSLFWYQQALGQGPEFLTYFQNEAQLDKSGLPSDRFFAERPEGSVSTLKIQRTQQEDSAVYLCASSFGGNYGYTFGSGTRLTVV.

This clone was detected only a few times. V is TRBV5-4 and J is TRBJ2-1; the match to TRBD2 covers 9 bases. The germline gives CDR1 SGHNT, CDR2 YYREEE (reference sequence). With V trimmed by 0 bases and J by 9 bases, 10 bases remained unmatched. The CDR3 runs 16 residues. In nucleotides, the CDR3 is TGTGCCAGCAGCTTGGCGGTGAGCGGGGGGTCCTTTGAGCAGTTCTTC. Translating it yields CASSLAVSGGSFEQFF.

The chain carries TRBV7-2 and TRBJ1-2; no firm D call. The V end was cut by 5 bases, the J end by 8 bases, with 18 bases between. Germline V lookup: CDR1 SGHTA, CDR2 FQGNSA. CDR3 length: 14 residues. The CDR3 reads CASSTQPGFGGYTF. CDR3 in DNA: TGTGCCAGCAGCACCCAGCCCGGGTTCGGCGGCTACACCTTC.

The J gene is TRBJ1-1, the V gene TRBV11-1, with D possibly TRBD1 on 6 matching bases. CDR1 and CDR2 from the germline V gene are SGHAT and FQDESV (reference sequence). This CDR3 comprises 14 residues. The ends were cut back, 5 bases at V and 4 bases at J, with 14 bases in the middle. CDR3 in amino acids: CASSPWTASTEAFF. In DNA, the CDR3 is TGTGCCAGCAGCCCCTGGACAGCCTCCACTGAAGCTTTCTTT.

The CDR3 is CASSLIWGEETQYF. The CDR3 DNA sequence: TGTGCCAGCAGCTTAATATGGGGGGAGGAGACCCAGTACTTC. The J gene is TRBJ2-5, the V gene TRBV11-2; weak D call: TRBD2 (6 bases). From germline, CDR1 is SGHAT and CDR2 FQNNGV. Trimming took 2 bases from V and 5 from J, leaving 12 bases between them. CDR3 size: 14 residues.

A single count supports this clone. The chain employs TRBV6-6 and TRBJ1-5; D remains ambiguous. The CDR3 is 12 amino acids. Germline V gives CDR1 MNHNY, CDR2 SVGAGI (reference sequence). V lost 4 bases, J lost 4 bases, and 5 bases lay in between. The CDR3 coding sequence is TGTGCCAGCAGTTCCCCAAATCAGCCCCAGCATTTT. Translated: CASSSPNQPQHF.

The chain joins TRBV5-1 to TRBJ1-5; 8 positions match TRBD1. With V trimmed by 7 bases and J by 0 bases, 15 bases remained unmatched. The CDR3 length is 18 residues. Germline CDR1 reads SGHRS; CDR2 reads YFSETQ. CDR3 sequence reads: CASFPPGQGLFSNQPQHF. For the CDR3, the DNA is TGCGCCAGCTTTCCCCCCGGACAGGGACTCTTTAGCAATCAGCCCCAGCATTTT. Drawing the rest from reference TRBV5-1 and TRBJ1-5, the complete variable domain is KAGVTQTPRYLIKTRGQQVTLSCSPISGHRSVSWYQQTPGQGLQFLFEYFSETQRNKGNFPGRFSGRQFSNSRSEMNVSTLELGDSALYLCASFPPGQGLFSNQPQHFGDGTRLSIL.

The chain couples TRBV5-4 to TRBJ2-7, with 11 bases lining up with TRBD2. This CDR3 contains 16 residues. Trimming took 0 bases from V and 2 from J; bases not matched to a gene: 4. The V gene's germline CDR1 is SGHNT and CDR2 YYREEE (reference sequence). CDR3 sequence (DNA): TGTGCCAGCAGCTTGGGGGGGGGACTAGCGGCCTACGAGCAGTACTTC. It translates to CASSLGGGLAAYEQYF.